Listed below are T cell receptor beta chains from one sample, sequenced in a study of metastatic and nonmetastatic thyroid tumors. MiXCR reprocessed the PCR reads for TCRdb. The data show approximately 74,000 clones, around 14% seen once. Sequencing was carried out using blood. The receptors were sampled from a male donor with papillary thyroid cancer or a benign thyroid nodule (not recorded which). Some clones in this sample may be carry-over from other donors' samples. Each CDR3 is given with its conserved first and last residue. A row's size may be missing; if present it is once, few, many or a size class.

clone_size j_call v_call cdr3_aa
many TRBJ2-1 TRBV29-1 CSGWGDGYNEQFF
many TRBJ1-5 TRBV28 CASSHRWGGGQPQHF
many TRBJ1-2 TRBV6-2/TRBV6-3 CASSYAWADGYTF
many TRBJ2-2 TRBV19 CASIGDRVHTGELFF
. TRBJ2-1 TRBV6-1 CASREVGRFSVNEQFF
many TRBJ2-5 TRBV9 CASSLRGLQETQYF
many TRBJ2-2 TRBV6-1 CASSENGNTGELFF
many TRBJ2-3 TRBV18 CASSFITDRDTQYF
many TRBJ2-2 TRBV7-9 CASSEYTGELFF
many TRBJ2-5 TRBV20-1 CSASRWGLGQETQYF
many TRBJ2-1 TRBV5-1 CASSLLTSGRWAYNEQFF
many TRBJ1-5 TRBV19 CASSILGGAAQPQHF
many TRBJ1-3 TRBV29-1 CSAASGGNTIYF
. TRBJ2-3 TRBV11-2 CASSLGGTSGVQAQYF
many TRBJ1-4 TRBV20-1 CSAPRQGRTNEKLFF
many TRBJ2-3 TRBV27 CASSPEQGASTDTQYF
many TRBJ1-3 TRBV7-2 CASSGLGNTIYF
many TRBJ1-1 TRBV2 CASSEAGNTEAFF
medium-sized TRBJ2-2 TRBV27 CASSIGTGGNTGELFF
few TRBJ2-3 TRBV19 CASSVLALSTDTQYF
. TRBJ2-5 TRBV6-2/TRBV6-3 CASIGYVQETQYF
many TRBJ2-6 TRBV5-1 CASSSGVGANVLTF
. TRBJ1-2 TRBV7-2 CASSSWTGIGYTF
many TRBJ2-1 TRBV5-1 CASSLGGGSVSYNEQFF
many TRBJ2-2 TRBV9 CASSVAGGDTGELFF
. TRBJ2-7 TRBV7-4 CASSSSGSNSSYEQYF
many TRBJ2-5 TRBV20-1 CSAREMGTVQETQYF
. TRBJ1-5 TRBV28 CASSFGRGTHPQHF
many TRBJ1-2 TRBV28 CASSSTGYGYTF
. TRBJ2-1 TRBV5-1 CASSLLAGRLVF
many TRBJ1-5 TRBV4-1 CASSQVWDGNQPQHF
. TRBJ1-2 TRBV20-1 CSARKSDRCGYGYTF
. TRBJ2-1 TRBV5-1 CASSEWTGGAGRPYNEQFF
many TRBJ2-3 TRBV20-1 CSATSGRASADTQYF
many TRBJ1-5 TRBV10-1 CANQLKGAGNQPQHF
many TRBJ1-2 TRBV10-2 CASSETGDYGYTF
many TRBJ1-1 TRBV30 CAWSPRNTEAFF
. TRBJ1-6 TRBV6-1 CASNDGTGVFGSPLHF
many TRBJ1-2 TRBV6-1 CASSPGQGDGYTF
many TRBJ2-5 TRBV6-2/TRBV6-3 CASTQNGSSGNGGTQYF
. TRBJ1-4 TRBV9 CASSVVGNPNEKLFF
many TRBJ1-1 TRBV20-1 CSARRTGGRAMNTEAFF
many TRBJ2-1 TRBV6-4 CASKTLAGPFNEQFF
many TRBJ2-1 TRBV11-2 CASILNVRWDEQFF
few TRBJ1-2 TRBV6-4 CASSYSRIPYYGYTF
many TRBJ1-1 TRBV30 CAWREKGRTEAFF
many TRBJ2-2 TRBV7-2 CASSSYRDGELFF
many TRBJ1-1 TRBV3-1 CASSQDVGTRLLPAEAFF
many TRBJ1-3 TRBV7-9 CASSLGQGNTIYF
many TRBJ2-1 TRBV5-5 CASSLGLADYNEQFF
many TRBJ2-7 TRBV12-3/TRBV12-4 CASSPTSGRAQEQYF
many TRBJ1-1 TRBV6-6 CASSYSANTEAFF
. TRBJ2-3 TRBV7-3 CASSLNLGDTQYF
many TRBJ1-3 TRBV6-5 CASSYSETPSGNTIYF